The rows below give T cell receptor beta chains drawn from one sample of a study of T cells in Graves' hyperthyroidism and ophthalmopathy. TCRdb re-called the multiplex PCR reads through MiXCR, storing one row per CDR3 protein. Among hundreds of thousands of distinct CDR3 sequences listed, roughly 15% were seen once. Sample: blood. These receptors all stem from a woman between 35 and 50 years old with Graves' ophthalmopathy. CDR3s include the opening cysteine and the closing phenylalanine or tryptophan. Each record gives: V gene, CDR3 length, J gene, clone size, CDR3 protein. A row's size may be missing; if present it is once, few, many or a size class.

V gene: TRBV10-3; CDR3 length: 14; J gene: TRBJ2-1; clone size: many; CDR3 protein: CAISGLAGYNEQFF
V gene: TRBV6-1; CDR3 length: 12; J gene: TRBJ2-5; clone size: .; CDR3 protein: CASSRSQETQYF
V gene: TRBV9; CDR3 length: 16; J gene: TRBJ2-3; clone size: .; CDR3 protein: CASSTLGQTSTDTQYF
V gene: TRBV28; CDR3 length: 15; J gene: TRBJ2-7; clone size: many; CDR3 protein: CASSVYPERDYEQYF
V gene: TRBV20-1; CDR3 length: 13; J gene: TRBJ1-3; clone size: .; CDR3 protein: CSAEDYSGNTIYF
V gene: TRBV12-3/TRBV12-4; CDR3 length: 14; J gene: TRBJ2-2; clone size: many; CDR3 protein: CASSWLARTGELFF
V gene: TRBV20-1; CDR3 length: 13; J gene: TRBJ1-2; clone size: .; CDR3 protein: CSARETPPYGYTF
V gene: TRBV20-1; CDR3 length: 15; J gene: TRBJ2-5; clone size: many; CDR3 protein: CSAIATSRGGETQYF
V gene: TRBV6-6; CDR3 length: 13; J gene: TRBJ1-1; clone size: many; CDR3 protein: CASSYYGNTEAFF
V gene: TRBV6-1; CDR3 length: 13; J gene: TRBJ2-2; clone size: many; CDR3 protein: CASSFRHTGELFF
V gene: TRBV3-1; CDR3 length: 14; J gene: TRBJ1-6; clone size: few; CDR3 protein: CASTRQGMGSPLHF
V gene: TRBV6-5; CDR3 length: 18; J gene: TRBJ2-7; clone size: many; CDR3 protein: CASSYSFFGGVNSYEQYF
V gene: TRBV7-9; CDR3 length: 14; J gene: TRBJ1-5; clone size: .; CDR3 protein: CASSSGLGHQPQHF